These 7 T cell receptor beta chains originate from one sample sequenced in a study of blood T cell repertoires in COVID-19. Using immunoSEQ multiplex PCR, the repertoire was profiled, and TCRdb retains in-frame clones only, with some absent. The table has fewer than 450,000 clones, 90% seen once. Sequencing used PBMCs or T cells enriched from blood (not recorded which). These receptors originate from a man younger than 30 who had recovered from COVID-19.

The chain uses TRBV25-1 and TRBJ1-6, with a weak D call TRBD1 (6 bases). The ends were cut back, 0 bases at V and 7 bases at J, with 16 bases in the middle. The CDR3 is 17 amino acids. Germline assignment: CDR1 MGHDK and CDR2 SYGVNS. Here the CDR3 reads CASSEYAPGQGNSPLHF. CDR3 coding DNA: TGTGCCAGCAGTGAATATGCTCCGGGTCAGGGGAATTCACCCCTCCACTTT.

The chain recombines TRBV2 with TRBJ2-1; D is perhaps TRBD2 (7 bases). The CDR3 extends over 14 amino acids. Germline lookup yields CDR1 SNHLY and CDR2 FYNNEI. Trimming removed 4 bases at V and 4 bases at J, with 11 bases between. The CDR3 DNA reads as TGTGCCAGCAGTGTTCGGGGGGCATACAATGAGCAGTTCTTC. It yields the protein CASSVRGAYNEQFF.

The chain carries TRBV5-4 and TRBJ1-2, with D maybe TRBD1 (6 bases). This CDR3 has 13 residues. CDR1 and CDR2 (germline): SGHNT, YYREEE (reference sequence). The ends were cut back, 4 bases at V and 3 bases at J, with 10 bases in the middle. CDR3 nucleotide sequence: TGTGCCAGCAGCGCACAGGGAGACTATGGCTACACCTTC. Its translation: CASSAQGDYGYTF.

The chain uses TRBV5-1 and TRBJ2-7, with 15 nucleotides matching TRBD2. The CDR3 is made up of 16 amino acids. From germline, CDR1 is SGHRS and CDR2 YFSETQ. With V trimmed by 4 bases and J by 3 bases, 5 bases remained unmatched. DNA for the CDR3: TGCGCCAGCAGCGGCGGGACTAGCGGGAGGTTCTACGAGCAGTACTTC. Amino acids: CASSGGTSGRFYEQYF. Variable domain in full (rest from reference TRBV5-1 and TRBJ2-7): KAGVTQTPRYLIKTRGQQVTLSCSPISGHRSVSWYQQTPGQGLQFLFEYFSETQRNKGNFPGRFSGRQFSNSRSEMNVSTLELGDSALYLCASSGGTSGRFYEQYFGPGTRLTVT.

The V call is TRBV25-1, the J call TRBJ1-3; no clear D. This CDR3 comprises 16 residues. V was cut by 3 bases and J by 2 bases, with 14 bases left in between. Per germline, CDR1 MGHDK and CDR2 SYGVNS. The CDR3 here is CASSDEIGDTGNTIYF. CDR3 DNA: TGTGCCAGCAGTGACGAGATCGGGGATACTGGAAACACCATATATTTT.

The genes are TRBV19 and TRBJ2-1; D is perhaps TRBD1 (7 bases). V was shortened by 0 bases and J by 4 bases, with 13 bases between the two germline ends. CDR1 is LNHDA, CDR2 SQIVND, per germline (reference sequence). CDR3 length equals 16 residues. The CDR3 DNA reads as TGTGCCAGTAGTATAGATCAGGGGGGAAGTTACAATGAGCAGTTCTTC. Protein: CASSIDQGGSYNEQFF.

The CDR3 nucleotides read TGTGCCAGCAGCTTGTCAGGGCCGGGTTCACCCCTCCACTTT. Its translation: CASSLSGPGSPLHF. The chain uses TRBV5-4 and TRBJ1-6; maybe TRBD1 (5 bases). This CDR3 region has 14 residues. Trimming shortened V by 1 base and J by 9 bases, and 11 bases separated the two germline ends. Germline loops: CDR1 SGHNT, CDR2 YYREEE (reference sequence).